The 29 T cell receptor beta chains in this list originate from one sample, sequenced in a study of T cell responses to AZD1222 COVID-19 vaccine. The repertoire was sequenced with immunoSEQ multiplex PCR; TCRdb's copy has only in-frame clones and lacks some. The sample contains approximately 96,000 clones, 85% to 95% of which appear only once. Material: peripheral blood, obtained 28 days after the second AZD1222 dose. Receptors originate from an adult who received the AZD1222 COVID-19 vaccine.

The chain carries TRBV21-1 and TRBJ1-2. TRBV21-1 corresponds to a pseudogene. The CDR3 length is 16 residues. This CDR3 reads CASSKAGSEENYGYTF. The CDR3 bases are TGTGCCAGCAGCAAAGCAGGGAGTGAAGAAAACTATGGCTACACCTTC.

The genes are TRBV5-8 and TRBJ2-3; unclear D gene. V was clipped by 1 base and J by 2 bases, with 2 bases between them. CDR3 length: 12 residues. CDR1 and CDR2 (germline): SGHTS, YDEGEE. The CDR3 sequence is CASSLYTDTQYF. CDR3 nucleotide sequence: TGTGCCAGCAGCTTGTACACAGATACGCAGTATTTT.

This chain joins TRBV6-6 and TRBJ2-5; the D gene could be TRBD1 or TRBD2 (5 bases each). Germline V lookup: CDR1 MNHNY, CDR2 SVGAGI (reference sequence). V shed 2 bases and J shed 2 bases, with 12 bases lying between them. This CDR3 has 15 residues. The CDR3 reads CASSYGRDHQETQYF. The DNA for the CDR3 is TGTGCCAGCAGTTACGGTCGGGACCATCAAGAGACCCAGTACTTC.

The CDR3 region has the DNA TGTGCCAGCAGTTATACCGGGATACCGAATTCACCCCTCCACTTT. Its protein product is CASSYTGIPNSPLHF. The gene calls are TRBV7-9 and TRBJ1-6, with no clear D. The V gene lost 6 bases and the J gene lost 7 bases, with 16 bases spanning the gap. Germline V lookup: CDR1 SEHNR, CDR2 FQNEAQ (reference sequence). The CDR3 spans 15 residues.

The chain combines TRBV29-1 with TRBJ2-7, with TRBD1 identical over 8 bases. Germline V CDR1 and CDR2: SQVTM, ANQGSEA. V dropped 6 bases and J dropped 0; count of bases not matched to a gene: 7. CDR3 length equals 14 residues. The CDR3 sequence is CSVAGQDNSYEQYF. Here the CDR3 DNA reads TGCAGCGTGGCGGGACAGGATAACTCCTACGAGCAGTACTTC.

The chain links TRBV5-6 to TRBJ2-7; weak D call: TRBD2 (5 bases). The CDR3 extends over 13 amino acids. Germline V CDR1 and CDR2: SGHDT, YYEEEE. V was cut by 3 bases and J by 3 bases, with 10 bases left in between. CDR3 bases: TGTGCCAGCAGCTACCCGGGGTACTACGAGCAGTACTTC. This codes for CASSYPGYYEQYF.

The rearrangement uses TRBV18 and TRBJ2-3; TRBD2 matches 7 bases. The germline V gene encodes CDR1 KGHSH and CDR2 LQKENI. The CDR3 spans 15 residues. V was pared by 3 bases and J by 2 bases, with 5 bases of the junction left unmatched. CDR3 amino acids: CASSPNGGNTDTQYF. The CDR3 DNA reads as TGTGCCAGCTCACCGAACGGGGGGAACACAGATACGCAGTATTTT.

The chain recombines TRBV6-5 with TRBJ2-5, with D hard to call. Trimming took off 4 bases at V and 6 bases at J, with 12 bases between the two ends. The CDR3 contains 13 residues. Germline V gene lookup returns CDR1 MNHEY and CDR2 SVGAGI. DNA for the CDR3: TGTGCCAGCAGTTCAGCCCTCACGCAGACCCAGTACTTC. Protein: CASSSALTQTQYF.

This clone was seen a single time. The chain combines TRBV2 with TRBJ2-7, with 12 bases that match TRBD2. The trim removed 1 base at V and 4 bases at J, leaving 5 bases unmatched. Germline values: CDR1 SNHLY, CDR2 FYNNEI. The CDR3 extends over 16 amino acids. This chain's CDR3 is CASSEGLAGGGYEQYF. In DNA form, the CDR3 reads TGTGCCAGCAGTGAAGGGCTAGCGGGAGGGGGATACGAGCAGTACTTC.

J is TRBJ2-1 and V is TRBV5-4, with D perhaps matching TRBD1 (6 bases). Trimming took 1 base from V and 0 from J, leaving 8 bases between them. This CDR3 region has 15 residues. The germline CDR1 and CDR2 sequences are SGHNT and YYREEE (reference sequence). The CDR3: CASSLKGDSYNEQFF. Written as DNA, the CDR3 is TGTGCCAGCAGCTTGAAGGGGGACTCCTACAATGAGCAGTTCTTC.

This clone was seen a single time. The chain uses TRBV2 and TRBJ1-5; D gene ambiguous. The V gene lost 4 bases and the J gene lost 2 bases, with 9 bases spanning the gap. This CDR3 contains 14 residues. Germline V lookup: CDR1 SNHLY, CDR2 FYNNEI. CDR3 protein: CASSVMVGNQPQHF. DNA for the CDR3: TGTGCCAGCAGTGTCATGGTGGGCAATCAGCCCCAGCATTTT.

The rearrangement joins TRBV24-1 to TRBJ1-2; no clear D. The CDR3 runs to 12 residues. V shed 4 bases and J shed 5 bases, with 7 bases lying between them. Germline V gene lookup returns CDR1 KGHDR and CDR2 SFDVKD. The CDR3 protein is CATSDPGYGYTF. CDR3 in DNA: TGTGCCACCAGTGACCCCGGGTATGGCTACACCTTC.

The chain recombines TRBV23-1 with TRBJ1-6; D gene unclear. TRBV23-1 is recorded as an ORF, its role being uncertain. The CDR3 totals 15 residues. V was clipped by 3 bases and J by 0 bases, with 6 bases between them. The CDR3 DNA reads as TGCGCCAGCAGTCATCGGGACTCCTATAATTCACCCCTCCACTTT. Protein product: CASSHRDSYNSPLHF.

The chain links TRBV19 to TRBJ2-7; D tentatively fits TRBD1 or TRBD2 (5 bases each). The CDR3 has 14 amino acids. The germline V gene has CDR1 LNHDA and CDR2 SQIVND (reference sequence). V was pared by 8 bases and J by 5 bases, with 19 bases between. The CDR3 region is CASQGRGEGHEQYF. The CDR3 DNA sequence: TGTGCCAGTCAGGGTCGGGGAGAGGGGCACGAGCAGTACTTC.

The chain carries TRBV5-6 and TRBJ1-2; possibly TRBD1 for D (5 bases). V dropped 0 bases and J dropped 4 bases, with 13 bases sitting between them. The germline gives CDR1 SGHDT, CDR2 YYEEEE. This CDR3 has 15 residues. This CDR3 is CASSLVQGPSYGYTF. In DNA form, the CDR3 reads TGTGCCAGCAGCTTGGTGCAGGGACCCAGCTATGGCTACACCTTC.

This clone was seen only once. The J gene is TRBJ2-1, the V gene TRBV10-3; TRBD2 aligns across 9 bases. V dropped 2 bases and J dropped 10; count of bases not matched to a gene: 3. The CDR3 spans 13 residues. Germline V gene lookup returns CDR1 ENHRY and CDR2 SYGVKD. The CDR3 region has the DNA TGTGCCATCAGTGAGCTAGCGGGGCCCGAGCAGTTCTTC. Protein product: CAISELAGPEQFF.

This sequence joins TRBV19 and TRBJ1-2; no clear D. Germline V gene sequence: CDR1 LNHDA, CDR2 SQIVND (reference sequence). V shed 6 bases and J shed 3 bases, with 11 bases lying between them. CDR3 length equals 13 residues. CDR3 nucleotides: TGTGCCAGTAGCGACTCTGGAGACTATGGCTACACCTTC. Its translation: CASSDSGDYGYTF. The full variable domain, rest sourced from reference TRBV19 and TRBJ1-2, is DGGITQSPKYLFRKEGQNVTLSCEQNLNHDAMYWYRQDPGQGLRLIYYSQIVNDFQKGDIAEGYSVSREKKESFPLTVTSAQKNPTAFYLCASSDSGDYGYTFGSGTRLTVV.

The V gene is TRBV2, the J gene TRBJ1-3; no firm D call. Between the trimmed V and J ends, which lost 1 base and 4 bases, there was a span of 8 bases. In germline, CDR1 is SNHLY, CDR2 FYNNEI. The CDR3 spans 14 residues. The CDR3 spells CASSEVGSGNTIYF. The CDR3 nucleotides are TGTGCCAGCAGTGAAGTAGGATCAGGAAACACCATATATTTT.

This clone was recorded a few times. The rearrangement joins TRBV5-1 to TRBJ2-3; 9 nucleotides align to TRBD1. This CDR3 region has 15 residues. Trimming at V came to 3 bases and at J to 1 base, leaving 3 bases not matched to a gene. In germline, CDR1 is SGHRS, CDR2 YFSETQ. CDR3 sequence (DNA): TGCGCCAGCAGCTGGGACAGGGCTCGCACAGATACGCAGTATTTT. Protein sequence: CASSWDRARTDTQYF.

This CDR3 reads CASSIWQGANNEQFF. The CDR3 bases are TGTGCCAGTAGTATTTGGCAGGGGGCTAACAATGAGCAGTTCTTC. The chain joins TRBV19 to TRBJ2-1; 8 bases match TRBD1. Unmatched junction bases numbered 6, after V lost 3 bases and J lost 5 bases. This CDR3 is built from 15 residues. Germline values: CDR1 LNHDA, CDR2 SQIVND (reference sequence).

The chain couples TRBV5-4 to TRBJ1-2; D possibly corresponds to TRBD1 (5 bases). CDR1 is SGHNT and CDR2 is YYREEE in the germline V gene (reference sequence). V was trimmed by 5 bases and J by 6 bases, leaving 20 bases between them. CDR3 size: 15 residues. CDR3 protein: CASSAAAGRVNGYTF. The CDR3 coding sequence is TGTGCCAGCAGTGCCGCGGCGGGCAGGGTGAATGGCTACACCTTC.

The chain couples TRBV5-4 to TRBJ2-1; D is tentatively TRBD1 or TRBD2 (5 bases each). CDR1 and CDR2 from the germline V gene are SGHNT and YYREEE (reference sequence). V gave up 6 bases and J gave up 4 bases, with 14 bases separating them. The CDR3 loop spans 14 amino acids. The chain's CDR3 is CASTPLGPYNEQFF. Here the CDR3 DNA reads TGTGCCAGCACCCCCTTGGGACCATACAATGAGCAGTTCTTC. Filled out from reference TRBV5-4 and TRBJ2-1, the complete variable domain reads ETGVTQSPTHLIKTRGQQVTLRCSSQSGHNTVSWYQQALGQGPQFIFQYYREEENGRGNFPPRFSGLQFPNYSSELNVNALELDDSALYLCASTPLGPYNEQFFGPGTRLTVL.

The rearrangement links TRBV7-9 to TRBJ2-5; 7 bases agree with TRBD2. CDR3 length: 15 amino acids. V was clipped by 2 bases and J by 0 bases; unmatched bases: 3. CDR1 and CDR2 from the germline V gene are SEHNR and FQNEAQ (reference sequence). Written as DNA, the CDR3 is TGTGCCAGCAGCTTATGGCTAGCGGACCAAGAGACCCAGTACTTC. Translating gives CASSLWLADQETQYF.

The chain couples TRBV19 to TRBJ2-7; 8 bases agree with TRBD2. The CDR3 contains 14 residues. The germline CDR1 and CDR2 sequences are LNHDA and SQIVND (reference sequence). V gave up 5 bases and J gave up 2 bases; unmatched junction bases: 5. The CDR3 DNA reads as TGTGCCAGTAGTTCAGCGGGAGAAACCTACGAGCAGTACTTC. Residues: CASSSAGETYEQYF.

V is TRBV6-6 and J is TRBJ1-5; no clear D gene. CDR1 is MNHNY and CDR2 is SVGAGI in the germline V gene (reference sequence). V was shortened by 5 bases and J by 4 bases, with 9 bases between the two germline ends. The CDR3 covers 13 residues. CDR3 sequence reads: CASSPQRNQPQHF. The CDR3 region has the DNA TGTGCCAGCAGTCCACAGAGGAATCAGCCCCAGCATTTT.

V gene TRBV9 combines with J gene TRBJ2-2, with D uncertain. Germline CDR1 is SGDLS and CDR2 is YYNGEE. Between the trimmed V and J ends, which lost 6 bases and 3 bases, there was a span of 9 bases. This CDR3 is 13 amino acids long. The CDR3 protein is CASTPLDTGELFF. As DNA, the CDR3 is TGTGCCAGCACCCCATTGGACACCGGGGAGCTGTTTTTT. Full variable domain (missing parts from reference TRBV9 and TRBJ2-2): DSGVTQTPKHLITATGQRVTLRCSPRSGDLSVYWYQQSLDQGLQFLIQYYNGEERAKGNILERFSAQQFPDLHSELNLSSLELGDSALYFCASTPLDTGELFFGEGSRLTVL.

This chain uses TRBV10-3 with TRBJ2-2, with a possible D match to TRBD2 (6 bases). V lost 0 bases and J 7 bases, leaving 18 bases between the germline ends. Germline values: CDR1 ENHRY, CDR2 SYGVKD. This CDR3 is built from 17 residues. The CDR3 DNA reads as TGTGCCATCAGTGAGTCGGGGACTCTTACCGCACGCGGGGAGCTGTTTTTT. Its protein product is CAISESGTLTARGELFF.

The gene calls are TRBV6-5 and TRBJ1-2; 8 bases are a match to TRBD1. Germline CDR1 reads MNHEY; CDR2 reads SVGAGI. The CDR3 has 13 amino acids. V gave up 5 bases and J gave up 7 bases; unmatched junction bases: 6. The CDR3 nucleotides are TGTGCCAGCAGTCTTATACAGGGGGGTGGCTACACCTTC. This codes for CASSLIQGGGYTF.

The V gene is TRBV3-1 (or the pseudogene TRBV3-2), the J gene TRBJ2-7; no clear D. Between the trimmed V and J ends, which lost 3 bases and 0 bases, there was a span of 12 bases. The V gene's germline CDR1 is LGHDT and CDR2 YNNKEL (reference sequence). The CDR3 spans 15 residues. This chain's CDR3 is CASSHLYDFSYEQYF. The CDR3 nucleotides read TGTGCCAGCAGCCATTTGTATGATTTCTCCTACGAGCAGTACTTC.